These 21 T cell receptor beta chains came from one sample sequenced in a study of blood T cell repertoires in COVID-19. Generated by immunoSEQ multiplex PCR, the TCRdb table keeps only in-frame clones and is missing some. The sample carries under 200,000 clones, 86% recorded once. Sequenced input: PBMCs or T cells enriched from blood (not recorded which). The receptors shown here come from a woman between 35 and 50 years old in a cohort exposed to, infected with or recovered from COVID-19 (not recorded which).

The rearrangement joins TRBV29-1 to TRBJ2-5, with 8 bases that match TRBD1. Germline V gene sequence: CDR1 SQVTM, CDR2 ANQGSEA. Trimming removed 6 bases from V and 4 bases from J; junction bases left unmatched: 10. This CDR3 is built from 14 residues. CDR3 nucleotides: TGCAGCGTACCTCTTGGACAGGGAGGAGAGACCCAGTACTTC. Protein product: CSVPLGQGGETQYF.

There are a few counts of this clone. The CDR3 DNA sequence: TGTGCCAGCAGCGTAGGTAGTCCCGGGGAGCTGTTTTTT. This codes for CASSVGSPGELFF. The chain recombines TRBV9 with TRBJ2-2; D ambiguous. The CDR3 sequence is 13 residues long. Germline V CDR1 and CDR2: SGDLS, YYNGEE. V lost 0 bases to trimming and J lost 6 bases, with 6 bases between them.

The genes are TRBV4-2 and TRBJ1-1, with D possibly being TRBD1 (5 bases). The ends were cut back, 0 bases at V and 2 bases at J, with 10 bases in the middle. CDR3 length equals 15 residues. The V gene's germline CDR1 is LGHNA and CDR2 YNFKEQ. The CDR3 loop is CASSQDDSVNTEAFF. DNA for the CDR3: TGTGCCAGCAGCCAAGATGACAGCGTAAACACTGAAGCTTTCTTT.

The chain joins TRBV7-9 to TRBJ2-7, with 8 positions matching TRBD1. The CDR3 is 16 residues long. V lost 5 bases and J lost 3; bases outside the gene matches: 12. The germline V gene encodes CDR1 SEHNR and CDR2 FQNEAQ (reference sequence). The CDR3 sequence is CASSPRGQGGVYEQYF. CDR3 sequence (DNA): TGTGCCAGCAGCCCGAGAGGACAGGGAGGCGTCTACGAGCAGTACTTC.

A few counts support this clone. This sequence joins TRBV27 and TRBJ1-1, with D possibly TRBD1 on 5 matching bases. Germline values: CDR1 MNHEY, CDR2 SMNVEV (reference sequence). The CDR3 spans 14 residues. V lost 2 bases to trimming and J lost 4 bases, with 11 bases between them. For the CDR3, the DNA is TGTGCCAGCAGTTTAGGCGGCAGGGCCACTGAAGCTTTCTTT. Translating it yields CASSLGGRATEAFF.

This chain links TRBV3-1 (or the pseudogene TRBV3-2) with TRBJ2-2, with D perhaps matching TRBD2 (7 bases). The V end was cut by 0 bases, the J end by 2 bases, with 16 bases between. The CDR3 is 18 residues long. CDR1 is LGHDT, CDR2 YNNKEL, per germline (reference sequence). The chain's CDR3 is CASSQEPWRGRNTGELFF. CDR3 in DNA: TGTGCCAGCAGCCAAGAACCCTGGCGGGGGCGAAACACCGGGGAGCTGTTTTTT.

The chain joins TRBV4-2 to TRBJ2-1; 9 positions match TRBD2. The length of the CDR3 is 21 residues. In germline, CDR1 is LGHNA, CDR2 YNFKEQ. The V segment lost 0 bases and the J segment 3 bases; nucleotides outside the gene matches: 18. The CDR3 nucleotides read TGTGCCAGCAGCCAAGAGAGGCTAGCGGGAAATCTAATAGGGGGCTACAATGAGCAGTTCTTC. Encoded protein: CASSQERLAGNLIGGYNEQFF.

The chain is built from TRBV2 and TRBJ2-7; TRBD1 might be the D (5 bases). The CDR3 contains 14 residues. V was clipped by 0 bases and J by 3 bases, with 9 bases between them. CDR1 SNHLY and CDR2 FYNNEI come from the germline V gene. DNA of the CDR3: TGTGCCAGCAGTGAAGCGGCAGGGCGCTACGAGCAGTACTTC. Its protein is CASSEAAGRYEQYF.

The J gene is TRBJ2-2, the V gene TRBV25-1; no firm D call. The germline CDR1 and CDR2 sequences are MGHDK and SYGVNS. This CDR3 is built from 18 residues. Trimming removed 1 base from V and 2 bases from J, with 17 bases in between. CDR3 coding DNA: TGTGCCAGCAGTGAATCATTGGTCCCGCGGCCCAACACCGGGGAGCTGTTTTTT. It translates to CASSESLVPRPNTGELFF.

The CDR3, as DNA: TGCGCCAGCAGCGCGCTAAGGACGGGGGAGCAGTTCTTC. Translation: CASSALRTGEQFF. The chain combines TRBV5-1 with TRBJ2-1; D is perhaps TRBD2 (5 bases). Germline CDR1 is SGHRS and CDR2 is YFSETQ. The CDR3 totals 13 residues. V shed 4 bases and J shed 10 bases, with 15 bases lying between them.

Only a few counts were recorded for this clone. The chain combines TRBV30 with TRBJ2-7; 8 nucleotides agree with TRBD1. The germline V gene encodes CDR1 GTSNPN and CDR2 SVGIG (reference sequence). This CDR3 spans 13 amino acids. Trimming cost V 1 base and J 6 bases; bases outside gene matches: 5. The CDR3 is CAWSATGGREQYF. CDR3 DNA: TGTGCCTGGAGTGCTACAGGGGGACGCGAGCAGTACTTC.

The chain is built from TRBV14 and TRBJ1-2; TRBD1 is a possible D gene (6 bases). The CDR3 spans 13 residues. Trimming stripped 4 bases from V and 7 bases from J, with 13 bases between. Germline loops: CDR1 SGHDN, CDR2 FVKESK. This chain's CDR3 is CASSLAQGSGYTF. The DNA of the CDR3 is TGTGCCAGCAGCCTAGCCCAGGGGTCTGGCTACACCTTC.

A word on this clone: Its ends do not fully match the called genes, so a read error is possible. The chain joins TRBV2 to TRBJ2-2; 10 bases map to TRBD1. The CDR3 has 17 residues. Germline CDR1 is SNHLY and CDR2 is FYNNEI. The CDR3 is CATSWDRGYVGTGELFF. The CDR3 region has the DNA TGTGCCACCAGTTGGGACAGGGGATATGTTGGCACCGGGGAGCTGTTTTTT.

The chain recombines TRBV11-2 with TRBJ2-1, with 8 nucleotides matching TRBD1. The CDR3 totals 14 residues. V was pared by 5 bases and J by 7 bases, with 7 bases of the junction left unmatched. Germline V lookup: CDR1 SGHAT, CDR2 FQNNGV. This CDR3 is CASSPQGAQNEQFF. Written as DNA, the CDR3 is TGTGCCAGCAGCCCGCAGGGGGCGCAGAATGAGCAGTTCTTC.

The rearrangement links TRBV13 to TRBJ1-1; TRBD1 is a possible D gene (5 bases). This CDR3 contains 14 residues. CDR1 PRHDT and CDR2 FYEKMQ come from the germline V gene (reference sequence). Trimming cost V 5 bases and J 3 bases, with 13 bases left between them. CDR3 residues: CASSIRVADTEAFF. CDR3 sequence (DNA): TGTGCCAGCAGCATCAGGGTAGCGGACACTGAAGCTTTCTTT.

The chain recombines TRBV2 with TRBJ2-1; D is possibly TRBD1 (6 bases). V was shortened by 7 bases and J by 0 bases, with 7 bases between the two germline ends. The CDR3 is made up of 13 amino acids. From germline, CDR1 is SNHLY and CDR2 FYNNEI. CDR3 sequence reads: CASTDSSYNEQFF. The CDR3 DNA follows: TGTGCCAGCACGGACAGCTCCTACAATGAGCAGTTCTTC.

The chain carries TRBV4-1 and TRBJ2-2, with 7 bases matching TRBD1. J lost 8 bases, V lost 4 bases, and 7 bases had no gene match. Per the germline V gene, CDR1 is MGHRA and CDR2 is YSYEKL. This CDR3 is 14 amino acids long. The CDR3 reads CASSPYRGWGELFF. The CDR3 DNA follows: TGCGCCAGCAGCCCCTACAGGGGTTGGGGGGAGCTGTTTTTT.

In its sample, this clone was seen once. The chain carries TRBV10-3 and TRBJ1-6, with D uncertain. The CDR3 is 17 residues long. The V and J ends lost 5 bases and 2 bases respectively, with 16 bases between them. Germline-derived CDR1 and CDR2 are ENHRY and SYGVKD. CDR3 residues: CAISRAREGTYNSPLHF. The DNA of the CDR3 is TGTGCCATCAGTCGGGCCCGGGAGGGAACCTATAATTCACCCCTCCACTTT.

The V gene is TRBV7-9, the J gene TRBJ2-7, with TRBD2 matching 11 bases. Germline loops: CDR1 SEHNR, CDR2 FQNEAQ (reference sequence). V lost 9 bases to trimming and J lost 7 bases; unmatched junction nucleotides: 14. The CDR3 is 15 residues long. As DNA, the CDR3 is TGTGCCAGTTACGAGCTAGCGGGAGGTGAAGATGAGCAGTACTTC. It codes for CASYELAGGEDEQYF.

The genes are TRBV11-2 and TRBJ1-2; D might be TRBD1 (6 bases). CDR1 is SGHAT and CDR2 is FQNNGV in the germline V gene. V lost 7 bases and J 1 base, leaving 16 bases between the germline ends. This CDR3 has 15 residues. The chain's CDR3 is CASTLTGLNNYGYTF. The CDR3 DNA follows: TGTGCCAGCACCTTGACAGGACTGAATAACTATGGCTACACCTTC.

This chain connects TRBV2 to TRBJ1-1; D is possibly TRBD1 (5 bases). Between the trimmed V and J ends, which lost 6 bases and 5 bases, there was a span of 16 bases. Germline V CDR1 and CDR2: SNHLY, FYNNEI. The CDR3 consists of 14 residues. The CDR3 coding sequence is TGTGCCAGCAGATTTACCGGGGGGAGGACTGAAGCTTTCTTT. This sequence encodes CASRFTGGRTEAFF.